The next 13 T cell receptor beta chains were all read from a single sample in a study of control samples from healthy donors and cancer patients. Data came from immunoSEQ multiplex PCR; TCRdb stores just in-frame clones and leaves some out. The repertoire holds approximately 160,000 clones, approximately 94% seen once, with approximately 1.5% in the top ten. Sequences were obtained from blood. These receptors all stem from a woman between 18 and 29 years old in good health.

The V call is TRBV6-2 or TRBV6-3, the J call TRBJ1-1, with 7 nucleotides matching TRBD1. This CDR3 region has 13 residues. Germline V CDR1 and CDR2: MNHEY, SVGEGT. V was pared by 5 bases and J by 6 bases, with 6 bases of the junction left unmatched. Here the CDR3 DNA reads TGTGCCAGCAGTGCACAGGGGATCTCTGAAGCTTTCTTT. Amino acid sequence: CASSAQGISEAFF.

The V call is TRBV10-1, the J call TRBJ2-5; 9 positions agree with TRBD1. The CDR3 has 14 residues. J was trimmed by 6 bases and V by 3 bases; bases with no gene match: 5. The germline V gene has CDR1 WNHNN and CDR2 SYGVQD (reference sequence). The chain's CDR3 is CASSDGQGTKTQYF. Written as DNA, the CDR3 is TGCGCCAGCAGTGATGGACAGGGGACGAAGACCCAGTACTTC.

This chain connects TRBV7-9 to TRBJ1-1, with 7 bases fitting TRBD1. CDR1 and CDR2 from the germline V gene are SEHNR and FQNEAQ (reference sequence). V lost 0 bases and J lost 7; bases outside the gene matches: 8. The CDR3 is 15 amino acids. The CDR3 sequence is CASSLAQGGIDEAFF. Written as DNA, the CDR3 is TGTGCCAGCAGCTTAGCCCAGGGGGGAATCGATGAAGCTTTCTTT. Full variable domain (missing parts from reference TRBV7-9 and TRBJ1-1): DTGVSQNPRHKITKRGQNVTFRCDPISEHNRLYWYRQTLGQGPEFLTYFQNEAQLEKSRLLSDRFSAERPKGSFSTLEIQRTEQGDSAMYLCASSLAQGGIDEAFFGQGTRLTVV.

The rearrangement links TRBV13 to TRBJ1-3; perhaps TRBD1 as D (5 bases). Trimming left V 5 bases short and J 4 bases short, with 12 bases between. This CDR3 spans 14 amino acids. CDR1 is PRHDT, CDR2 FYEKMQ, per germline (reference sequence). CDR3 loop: CASSPTRGGNTIYF. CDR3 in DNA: TGTGCCAGCAGCCCGACCCGGGGGGGAAACACCATATATTTT. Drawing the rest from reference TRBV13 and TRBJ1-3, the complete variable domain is AAGVIQSPRHLIKEKRETATLKCYPIPRHDTVYWYQQGPGQDPQFLISFYEKMQSDKGSIPDRFSAQQFSDYHSELNMSSLELGDSALYFCASSPTRGGNTIYFGEGSWLTVV.

For the CDR3, the DNA is TGTGCCAGCAGTTTACCCGGGAGCTCCTACGAGCAGTACTTC. Translation: CASSLPGSSYEQYF. J is TRBJ2-7 and V is TRBV28, with D possibly being TRBD2 (6 bases). Between the trimmed V and J ends, which lost 2 bases and 0 bases, there was a span of 8 bases. CDR3 size: 14 residues. The V gene's germline CDR1 is MDHEN and CDR2 SYDVKM.

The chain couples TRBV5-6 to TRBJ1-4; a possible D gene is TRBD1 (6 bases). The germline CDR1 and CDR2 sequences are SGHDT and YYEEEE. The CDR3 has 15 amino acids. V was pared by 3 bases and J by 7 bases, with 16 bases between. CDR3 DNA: TGTGCCAGCAGCTGGCGACAGGCTGGATCTGAAAAACTGTTTTTT. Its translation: CASSWRQAGSEKLFF.

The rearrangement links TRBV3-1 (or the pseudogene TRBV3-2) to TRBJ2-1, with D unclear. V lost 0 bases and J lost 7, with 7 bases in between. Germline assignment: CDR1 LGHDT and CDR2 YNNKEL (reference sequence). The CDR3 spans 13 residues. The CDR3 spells CASSQDGPNEQFF. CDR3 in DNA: TGTGCCAGCAGCCAAGATGGGCCTAATGAGCAGTTCTTC.

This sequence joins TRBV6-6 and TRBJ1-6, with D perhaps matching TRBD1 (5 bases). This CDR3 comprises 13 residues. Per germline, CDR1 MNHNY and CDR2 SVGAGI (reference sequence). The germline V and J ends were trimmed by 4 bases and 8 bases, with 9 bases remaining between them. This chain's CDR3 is CASSFSGYSPLHF. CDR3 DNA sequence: TGTGCCAGCAGTTTCTCAGGGTATTCACCCCTCCACTTT.

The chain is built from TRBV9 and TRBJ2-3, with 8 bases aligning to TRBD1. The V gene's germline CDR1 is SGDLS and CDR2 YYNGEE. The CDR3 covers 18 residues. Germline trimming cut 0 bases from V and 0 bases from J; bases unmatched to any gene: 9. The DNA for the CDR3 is TGTGCCAGCAGCGTAGCTACGGGGACAGGTTTTAGCACAGATACGCAGTATTTT. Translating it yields CASSVATGTGFSTDTQYF.

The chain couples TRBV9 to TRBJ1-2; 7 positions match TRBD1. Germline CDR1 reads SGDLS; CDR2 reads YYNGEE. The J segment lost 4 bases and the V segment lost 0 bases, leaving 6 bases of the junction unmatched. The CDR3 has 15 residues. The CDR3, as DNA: TGTGCCAGCAGCGTAGAGGGGGACAGTAGCTATGGCTACACCTTC. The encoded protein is CASSVEGDSSYGYTF.

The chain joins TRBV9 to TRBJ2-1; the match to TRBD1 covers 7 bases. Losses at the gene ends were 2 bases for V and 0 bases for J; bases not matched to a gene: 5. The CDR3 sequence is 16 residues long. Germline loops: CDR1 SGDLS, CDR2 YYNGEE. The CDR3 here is CASSVQQGSSYNEQFF. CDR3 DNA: TGTGCCAGCAGCGTCCAACAGGGGAGCTCCTACAATGAGCAGTTCTTC.

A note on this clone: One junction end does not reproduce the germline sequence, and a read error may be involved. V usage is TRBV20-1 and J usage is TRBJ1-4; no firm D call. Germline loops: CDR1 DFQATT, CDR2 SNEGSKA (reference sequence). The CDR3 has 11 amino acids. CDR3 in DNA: TGCAGTGCTGGAGATCATGAAAAACTGTTTTTT. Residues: CSAGDHEKLFF.

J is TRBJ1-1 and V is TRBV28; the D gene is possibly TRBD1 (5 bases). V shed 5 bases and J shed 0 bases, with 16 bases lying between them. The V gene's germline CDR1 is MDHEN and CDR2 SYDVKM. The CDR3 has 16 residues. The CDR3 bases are TGTGCCAGCAGTGGGGTTGGGGCAGGGATGAACACTGAAGCTTTCTTT. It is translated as CASSGVGAGMNTEAFF.